Listed here are 19 T cell receptor beta chains from one sample, sequenced in a study of blood T cell repertoires in COVID-19. Sequencing was performed with immunoSEQ multiplex PCR; in TCRdb, only in-frame clones are kept and a portion is missing. The sample lists 350,000 to 450,000 clones; roughly 84% were seen once. The sequenced material came from PBMCs or T cells enriched from blood (not recorded which). All receptors derive from a woman aged 18-29 years who had been exposed to COVID-19.

The chain couples TRBV13 to TRBJ2-7, with D possibly TRBD1 on 6 matching bases. The CDR3 is 12 amino acids. Germline-derived CDR1 and CDR2 are PRHDT and FYEKMQ (reference sequence). V lost 3 bases, J lost 7 bases, and 10 bases lay in between. The CDR3 reads CASSLATGEQYF. DNA of the CDR3: TGTGCCAGCAGCTTGGCCACAGGGGAGCAGTACTTC.

V usage is TRBV5-5 and J usage is TRBJ1-2, with 11 positions matching TRBD1. V shed 4 bases, J shed 4 bases, and the junction held 9 bases outside the gene matches. Germline-derived CDR1 and CDR2 are SGHKS and YYEKEE (reference sequence). The length of the CDR3 is 16 residues. The CDR3 reads CASSPGTGGGAYGYTF. DNA for the CDR3: TGTGCCAGCAGCCCGGGGACAGGGGGAGGGGCCTATGGCTACACCTTC.

On this clone itself: Different DNA sequences within this sample yield the same CDR3. The chain joins TRBV24-1 to TRBJ1-5; D unresolved. The CDR3 sequence is 15 residues long. CDR1 is KGHDR and CDR2 is SFDVKD in the germline V gene. The V end lost 4 bases, the J end lost 2 bases, and 11 bases lay between the germline ends. The CDR3 nucleotides are TGTGCCACCAGTGACCCCCGGGTTGGCAATCAGCCCCAGCATTTT. Encoded protein: CATSDPRVGNQPQHF.

As DNA, the CDR3 is TGTGCCAGCAGCTTGGACCGGGACTCCTACAATGAGCAGTTCTTC. This sequence encodes CASSLDRDSYNEQFF. V is TRBV5-6 and J is TRBJ2-1, with a tentative D call TRBD2 (5 bases). The V gene's germline CDR1 is SGHDT and CDR2 YYEEEE. Trimming removed 0 bases at V and 0 bases at J, with 7 bases between. This CDR3 is built from 15 residues. Together with reference TRBV5-6 and TRBJ2-1, the CDR3 gives the full variable domain: DAGVTQSPTHLIKTRGQQVTLRCSPKSGHDTVSWYQQALGQGPQFIFQYYEEEERQRGNFPDRFSGHQFPNYSSELNVNALLLGDSALYLCASSLDRDSYNEQFFGPGTRLTVL.

V usage is TRBV13 and J usage is TRBJ2-5, with 9 bases identical to TRBD1. This CDR3 has 13 amino acids. V trimming: 5 bases; J trimming: 4 bases; junction bases outside the gene matches: 2. Looked up from germline, CDR1 is PRHDT and CDR2 is FYEKMQ (reference sequence). CDR3 nucleotides: TGTGCCAGCAGCCCGGACAGGGGAGAGACCCAGTACTTC. It encodes CASSPDRGETQYF.

This clone was counted once. J is TRBJ1-4 and V is TRBV5-1; D is unclear. This CDR3 spans 14 amino acids. V was shortened by 4 bases and J by 2 bases, with 9 bases between the two germline ends. Germline V gene data show CDR1 as SGHRS and CDR2 as YFSETQ. The CDR3 sequence: CASSPGRTNEKLFF. The CDR3 nucleotides are TGCGCCAGCAGCCCAGGAAGGACTAATGAAAAACTGTTTTTT.

This clone was counted only a few times. The junction departs from the called germline gene at one end, perhaps through a read error. CDR3 region: CASSLETTALF. The CDR3 DNA sequence: TGTGCCAGCAGTTTAGAAACGACTGCGTTATTT. The rearrangement joins TRBV12-3 or TRBV12-4 to TRBJ1-1; D ambiguous. The CDR3 totals 11 residues.

The CDR3 DNA reads TGTGCCAGCAGTTACGGGGGGGGTACTAGAGATGAGCAGTTCTTC. Protein product: CASSYGGGTRDEQFF. The rearrangement uses TRBV6-2 or TRBV6-3 and TRBJ2-1; 7 nucleotides align to TRBD2. CDR1 and CDR2 (germline): MNHEY, SVGEGT. V lost 2 bases, J lost 8 bases, and 9 bases stayed unmatched. There are 15 residues in the CDR3.

This chain links TRBV18 with TRBJ2-5, with D possibly being TRBD2 (5 bases). Germline V CDR1 and CDR2: KGHSH, LQKENI. This CDR3 spans 14 amino acids. Trimming pared 3 bases from V and 2 bases from J, leaving 10 bases between. In DNA form, the CDR3 reads TGTGCCAGCTCACCGCCCGGACTGCAAGAGACCCAGTACTTC. Translated, it gives CASSPPGLQETQYF.

This rearrangement joins TRBV7-9 to TRBJ2-7; 7 bases line up with TRBD1. The germline CDR1 and CDR2 sequences are SEHNR and FQNEAQ (reference sequence). J was trimmed by 6 bases and V by 2 bases; bases with no gene match: 1. This CDR3 has 12 amino acids. The CDR3 bases are TGTGCCAGCAGCTTACCAGGGGGCGAGCAGTACTTC. This encodes CASSLPGGEQYF. Supplemented by reference TRBV7-9 and TRBJ2-7, the full variable domain reads DTGVSQNPRHKITKRGQNVTFRCDPISEHNRLYWYRQTLGQGPEFLTYFQNEAQLEKSRLLSDRFSAERPKGSFSTLEIQRTEQGDSAMYLCASSLPGGEQYFGPGTRLTVT.

The genes are TRBV7-2 and TRBJ2-7; D not resolved. CDR1 is SGHTA and CDR2 is FQGNSA in the germline V gene. CDR3 length equals 14 residues. The V and J ends lost 5 bases and 1 base respectively, with 12 bases between them. The chain's CDR3 is CASSLAAASYEQYF. As DNA, the CDR3 is TGTGCCAGCAGCCTCGCTGCGGCTTCCTACGAGCAGTACTTC.

V gene TRBV3-1 (or the pseudogene TRBV3-2) combines with J gene TRBJ1-4, with D uncertain. Trimming took off 0 bases at V and 5 bases at J, with 7 bases between the two ends. The length of the CDR3 is 14 residues. Looked up from germline, CDR1 is LGHDT and CDR2 is YNNKEL (reference sequence). The CDR3, as DNA: TGTGCCAGCAGCCAAGAGGTGAGGAATGAAAAACTGTTTTTT. It yields the protein CASSQEVRNEKLFF.

The chain uses TRBV7-8 and TRBJ2-1; D is undetermined. Germline CDR1 reads SGHVS; CDR2 reads FQNEAQ. The CDR3 consists of 16 residues. Trimming cost V 1 base and J 0 bases, with 10 bases left between them. The CDR3 nucleotides are TGTGCCAGCAGCTTAGGTTCTAGAAGCTCCTACAATGAGCAGTTCTTC. Translating gives CASSLGSRSSYNEQFF. The full variable domain, its missing parts supplied by reference TRBV7-8 and TRBJ2-1, is GAGVSQSPRYKVAKRGQDVALRCDPISGHVSLFWYQQALGQGPEFLTYFQNEAQLDKSGLPSDRFFAERPEGSVSTLKIQRTQQEDSAVYLCASSLGSRSSYNEQFFGPGTRLTVL.

CDR3 DNA: TGTGCCAGCAGCAAGACTGCGGTCCCAGCGCAGTACTTC. Translation gives CASSKTAVPAQYF. The chain has TRBV21-1 and TRBJ2-7; no check of the table's D call, TRBD2, against the DNA was made. TRBV21-1 is recorded as a pseudogene. There are 13 residues in the CDR3.

This clone occurred once. The chain combines TRBV28 with TRBJ2-7, with a possible D match to TRBD2 (6 bases). The CDR3 contains 12 residues. Trimming removed 10 bases from V and 3 bases from J, with 13 bases in between. Germline V CDR1 and CDR2: MDHEN, SYDVKM. DNA of the CDR3: TGTGCCATACACGGGGGAGGCTACGAGCAGTACTTC. This encodes CAIHGGGYEQYF.

The chain is built from TRBV6-5 and TRBJ1-1, with D hard to call. CDR3 length: 14 amino acids. Per germline, CDR1 MNHEY and CDR2 SVGAGI. Deletions cut 4 bases from V and 3 bases from J, with 12 bases between. The CDR3 DNA is TGTGCCAGCAGTTCAAGAAGCCTGGACACTGAAGCTTTCTTT. It codes for CASSSRSLDTEAFF.

The sample holds one count of this clone. The rearrangement joins TRBV10-3 to TRBJ2-7, with 7 nucleotides matching TRBD1. The V gene end was trimmed by 4 bases and the J gene end by 4 bases; junction bases not matched to a gene: 4. Germline V lookup: CDR1 ENHRY, CDR2 SYGVKD. This CDR3 spans 13 amino acids. CDR3 coding DNA: TGTGCCATCAGTGGACAGGGTCTATACGAGCAGTACTTC. Its protein is CAISGQGLYEQYF.

The V gene is TRBV19, the J gene TRBJ1-1; 7 bases are a match to TRBD1. Germline CDR1 is LNHDA and CDR2 is SQIVND (reference sequence). This CDR3 contains 14 residues. The V gene end was trimmed by 2 bases and the J gene end by 4 bases; junction bases not matched to a gene: 4. Written as DNA, the CDR3 is TGTGCCAGTAGTATACCCGACAGGGCCACTGAAGCTTTCTTT. Translating it yields CASSIPDRATEAFF.

This rearrangement joins TRBV7-9 to TRBJ2-1, with TRBD2 matching over 9 bases. The ends lost 0 bases at V and 6 bases at J; junction bases unmatched: 6. The CDR3 loop spans 16 amino acids. Looked up from germline, CDR1 is SEHNR and CDR2 is FQNEAQ (reference sequence). CDR3 bases: TGTGCCAGCAGCTTAGCCGGCGGGGGGGCACTCAATGAGCAGTTCTTC. Its translation: CASSLAGGGALNEQFF.